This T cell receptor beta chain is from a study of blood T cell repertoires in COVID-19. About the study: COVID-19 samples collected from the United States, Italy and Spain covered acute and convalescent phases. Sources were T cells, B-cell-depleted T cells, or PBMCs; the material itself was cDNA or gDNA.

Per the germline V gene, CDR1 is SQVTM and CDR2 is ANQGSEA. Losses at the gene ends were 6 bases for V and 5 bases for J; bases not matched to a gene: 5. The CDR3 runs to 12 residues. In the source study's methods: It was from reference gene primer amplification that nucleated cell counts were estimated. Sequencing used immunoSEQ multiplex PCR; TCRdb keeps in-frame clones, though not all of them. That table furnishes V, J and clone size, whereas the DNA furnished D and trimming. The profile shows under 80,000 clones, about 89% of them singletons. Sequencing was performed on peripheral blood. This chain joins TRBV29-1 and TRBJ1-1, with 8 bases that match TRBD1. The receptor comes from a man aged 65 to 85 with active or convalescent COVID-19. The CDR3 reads CSVAQGATEAFF. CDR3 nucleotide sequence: TGCAGCGTGGCTCAGGGGGCAACTGAAGCTTTCTTT.